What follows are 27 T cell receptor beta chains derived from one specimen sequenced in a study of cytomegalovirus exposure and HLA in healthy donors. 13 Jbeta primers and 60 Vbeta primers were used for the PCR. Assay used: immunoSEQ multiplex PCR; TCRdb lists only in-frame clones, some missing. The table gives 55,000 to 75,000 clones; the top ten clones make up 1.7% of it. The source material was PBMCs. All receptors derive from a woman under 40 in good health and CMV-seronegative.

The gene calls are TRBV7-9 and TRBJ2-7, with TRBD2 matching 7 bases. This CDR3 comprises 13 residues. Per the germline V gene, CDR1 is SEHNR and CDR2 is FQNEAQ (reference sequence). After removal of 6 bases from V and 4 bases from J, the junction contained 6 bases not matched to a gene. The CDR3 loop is CASRPSGGYEQYF. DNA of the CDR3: TGTGCCAGCAGGCCCTCGGGGGGTTACGAGCAGTACTTC.

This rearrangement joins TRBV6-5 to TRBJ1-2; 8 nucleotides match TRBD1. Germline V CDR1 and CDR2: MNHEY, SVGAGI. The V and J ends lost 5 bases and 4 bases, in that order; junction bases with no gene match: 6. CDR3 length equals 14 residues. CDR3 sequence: CASSTLTGVYGYTF. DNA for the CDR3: TGTGCCAGCAGTACCTTGACAGGGGTCTATGGCTACACCTTC.

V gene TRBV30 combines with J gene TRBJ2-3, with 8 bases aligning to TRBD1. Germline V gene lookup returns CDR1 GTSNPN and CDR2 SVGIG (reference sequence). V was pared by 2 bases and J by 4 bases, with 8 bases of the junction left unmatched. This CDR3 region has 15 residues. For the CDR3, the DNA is TGTGCCTGGAGTAAGACAGGGGCCCTCCCAGATACGCAGTATTTT. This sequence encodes CAWSKTGALPDTQYF.

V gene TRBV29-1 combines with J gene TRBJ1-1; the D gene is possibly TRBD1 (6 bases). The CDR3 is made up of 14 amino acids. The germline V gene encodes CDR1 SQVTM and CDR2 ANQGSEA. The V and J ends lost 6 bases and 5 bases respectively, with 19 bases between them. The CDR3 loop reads CSVVEGSGATEAFF. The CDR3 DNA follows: TGCAGCGTGGTCGAAGGGTCAGGGGCGACTGAAGCTTTCTTT. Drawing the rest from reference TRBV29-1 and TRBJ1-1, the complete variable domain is SAVISQKPSRDICQRGTSLTIQCQVDSQVTMMFWYRQQPGQSLTLIATANQGSEATYESGFVIDKFPISRPNLTFSTLTVSNMSPEDSSIYLCSVVEGSGATEAFFGQGTRLTVV.

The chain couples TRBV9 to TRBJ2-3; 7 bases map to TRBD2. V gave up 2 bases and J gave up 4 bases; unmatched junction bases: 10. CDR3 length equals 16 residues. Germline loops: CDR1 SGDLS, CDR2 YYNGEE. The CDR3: CASSVDGGTSPDTQYF. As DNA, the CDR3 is TGTGCCAGCAGCGTTGACGGGGGGACCAGTCCAGATACGCAGTATTTT.

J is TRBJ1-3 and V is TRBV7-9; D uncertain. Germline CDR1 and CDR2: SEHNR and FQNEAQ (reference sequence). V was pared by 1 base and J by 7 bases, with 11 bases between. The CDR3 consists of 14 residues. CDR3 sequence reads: CASSLVSQRNTIYF. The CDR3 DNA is TGTGCCAGCAGCTTAGTAAGTCAGCGGAACACCATATATTTT.

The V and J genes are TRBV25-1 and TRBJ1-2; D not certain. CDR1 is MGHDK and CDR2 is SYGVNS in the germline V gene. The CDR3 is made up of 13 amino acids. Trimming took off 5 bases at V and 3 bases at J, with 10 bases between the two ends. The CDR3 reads CASSPDNHYGYTF. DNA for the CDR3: TGTGCCAGCAGTCCTGACAACCACTATGGCTACACCTTC.

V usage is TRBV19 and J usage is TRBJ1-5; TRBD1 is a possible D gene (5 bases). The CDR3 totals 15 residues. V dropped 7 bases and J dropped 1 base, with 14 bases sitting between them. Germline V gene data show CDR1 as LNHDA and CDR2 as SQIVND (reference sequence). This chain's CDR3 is CASTPAGGSNQPQHF. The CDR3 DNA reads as TGTGCCAGTACCCCGGCGGGGGGAAGCAATCAGCCCCAGCATTTT.

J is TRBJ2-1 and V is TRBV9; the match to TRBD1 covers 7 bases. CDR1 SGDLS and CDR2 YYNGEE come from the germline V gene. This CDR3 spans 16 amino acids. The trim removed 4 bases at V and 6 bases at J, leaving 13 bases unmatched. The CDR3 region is CASSPSGQAVSNEQFF. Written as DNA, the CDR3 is TGTGCCAGCAGCCCCTCTGGACAGGCCGTAAGCAATGAGCAGTTCTTC.

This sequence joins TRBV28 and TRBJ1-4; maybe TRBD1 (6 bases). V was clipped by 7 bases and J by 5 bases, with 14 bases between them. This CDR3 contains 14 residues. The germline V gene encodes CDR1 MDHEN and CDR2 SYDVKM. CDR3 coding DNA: TGTGCCAGCACCCTCCGGGACACCAATGAAAAACTGTTTTTT. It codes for CASTLRDTNEKLFF.

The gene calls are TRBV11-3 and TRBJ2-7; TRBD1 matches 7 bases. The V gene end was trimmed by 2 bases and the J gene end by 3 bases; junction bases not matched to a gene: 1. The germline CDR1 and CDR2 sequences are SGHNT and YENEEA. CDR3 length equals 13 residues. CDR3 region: CASSLRQGYEQYF. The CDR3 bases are TGTGCCAGCAGCTTAAGACAGGGCTACGAGCAGTACTTC.

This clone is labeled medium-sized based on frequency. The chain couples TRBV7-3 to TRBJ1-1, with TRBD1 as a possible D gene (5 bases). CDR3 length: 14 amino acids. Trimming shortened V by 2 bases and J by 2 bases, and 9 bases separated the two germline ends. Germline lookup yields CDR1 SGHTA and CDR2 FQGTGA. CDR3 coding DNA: TGTGCCAGCAGCTTACACCAGGGTAACACTGAAGCTTTCTTT. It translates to CASSLHQGNTEAFF.

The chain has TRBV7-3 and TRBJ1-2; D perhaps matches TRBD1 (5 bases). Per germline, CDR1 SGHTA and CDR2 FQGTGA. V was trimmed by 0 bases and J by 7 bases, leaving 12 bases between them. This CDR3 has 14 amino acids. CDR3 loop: CASSLTGGTGGYTF. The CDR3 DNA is TGTGCCAGCAGCTTAACGGGGGGGACCGGTGGCTACACCTTC.

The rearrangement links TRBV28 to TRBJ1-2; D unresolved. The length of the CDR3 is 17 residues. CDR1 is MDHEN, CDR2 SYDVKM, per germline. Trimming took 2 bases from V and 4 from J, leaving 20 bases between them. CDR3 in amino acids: CASSLRSGGPVSYGYTF. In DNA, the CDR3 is TGTGCCAGCAGTTTAAGGTCGGGAGGTCCCGTTAGCTATGGCTACACCTTC.

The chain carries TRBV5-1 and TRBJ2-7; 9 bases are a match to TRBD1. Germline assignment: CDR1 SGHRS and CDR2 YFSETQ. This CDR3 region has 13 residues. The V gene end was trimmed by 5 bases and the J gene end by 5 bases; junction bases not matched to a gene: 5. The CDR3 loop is CASRVGQGNEQYF. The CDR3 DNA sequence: TGCGCCAGCAGGGTGGGACAGGGCAACGAGCAGTACTTC. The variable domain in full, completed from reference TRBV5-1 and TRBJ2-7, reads KAGVTQTPRYLIKTRGQQVTLSCSPISGHRSVSWYQQTPGQGLQFLFEYFSETQRNKGNFPGRFSGRQFSNSRSEMNVSTLELGDSALYLCASRVGQGNEQYFGPGTRLTVT.

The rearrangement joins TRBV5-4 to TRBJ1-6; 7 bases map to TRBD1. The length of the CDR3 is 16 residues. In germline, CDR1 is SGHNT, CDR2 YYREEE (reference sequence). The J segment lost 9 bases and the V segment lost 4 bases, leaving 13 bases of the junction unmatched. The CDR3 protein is CASSLGQARGGSPLHF. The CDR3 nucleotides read TGTGCCAGCAGCCTAGGACAGGCCCGGGGTGGTTCACCCCTCCACTTT.

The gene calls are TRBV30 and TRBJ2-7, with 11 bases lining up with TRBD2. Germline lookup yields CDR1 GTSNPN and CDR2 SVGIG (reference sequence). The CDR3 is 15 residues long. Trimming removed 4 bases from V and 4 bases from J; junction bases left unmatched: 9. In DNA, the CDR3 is TGTGCCTGGAAAGGACTAGCGGGCACAGATTACGAGCAGTACTTC. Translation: CAWKGLAGTDYEQYF.

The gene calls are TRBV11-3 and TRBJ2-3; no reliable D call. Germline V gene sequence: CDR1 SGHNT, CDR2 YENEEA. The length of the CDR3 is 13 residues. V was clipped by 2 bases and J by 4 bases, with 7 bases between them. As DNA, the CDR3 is TGTGCCAGCAGCTTAAGAGGCGCAGATACGCAGTATTTT. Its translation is CASSLRGADTQYF.

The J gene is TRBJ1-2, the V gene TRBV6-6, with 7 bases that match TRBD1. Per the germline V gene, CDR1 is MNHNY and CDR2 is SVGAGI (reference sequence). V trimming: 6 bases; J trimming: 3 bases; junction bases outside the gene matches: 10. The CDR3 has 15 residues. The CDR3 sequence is CASSLDRAGYYGYTF. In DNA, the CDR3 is TGTGCCAGCAGCCTAGACAGGGCCGGCTACTATGGCTACACCTTC.

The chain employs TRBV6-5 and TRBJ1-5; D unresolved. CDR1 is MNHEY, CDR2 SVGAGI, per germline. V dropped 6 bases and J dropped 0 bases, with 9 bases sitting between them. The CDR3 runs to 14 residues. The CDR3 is CASSSTYSNQPQHF. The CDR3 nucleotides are TGTGCCAGCAGCTCGACATATAGCAATCAGCCCCAGCATTTT.

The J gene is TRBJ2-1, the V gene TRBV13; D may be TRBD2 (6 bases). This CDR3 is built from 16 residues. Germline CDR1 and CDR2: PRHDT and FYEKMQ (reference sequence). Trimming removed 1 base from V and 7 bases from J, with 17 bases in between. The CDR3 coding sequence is TGTGCCAGCAGCTTAGAGGGCGGCAGTGCGGGGAATGAGCAGTTCTTC. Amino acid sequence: CASSLEGGSAGNEQFF.

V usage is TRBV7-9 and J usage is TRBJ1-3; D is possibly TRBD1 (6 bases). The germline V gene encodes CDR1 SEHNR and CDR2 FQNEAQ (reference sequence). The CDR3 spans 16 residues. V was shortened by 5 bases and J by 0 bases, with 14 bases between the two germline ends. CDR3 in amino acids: CASSPGVSSSGNTIYF. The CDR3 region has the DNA TGTGCCAGCAGCCCAGGGGTGTCGAGCTCTGGAAACACCATATATTTT.

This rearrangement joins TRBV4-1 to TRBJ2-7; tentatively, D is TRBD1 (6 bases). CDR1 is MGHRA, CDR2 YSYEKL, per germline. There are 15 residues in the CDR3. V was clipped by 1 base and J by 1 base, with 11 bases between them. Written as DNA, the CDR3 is TGCGCCAGCAGCCAAGGTCAGGGGCCGTCCTACGAGCAGTACTTC. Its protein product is CASSQGQGPSYEQYF.

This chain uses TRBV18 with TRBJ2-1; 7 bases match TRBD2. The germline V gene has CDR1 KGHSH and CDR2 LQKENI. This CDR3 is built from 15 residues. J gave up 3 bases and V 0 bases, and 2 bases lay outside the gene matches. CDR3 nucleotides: TGTGCCAGCTCACCACCGGCTAGCGGCTACAATGAGCAGTTCTTC. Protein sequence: CASSPPASGYNEQFF.

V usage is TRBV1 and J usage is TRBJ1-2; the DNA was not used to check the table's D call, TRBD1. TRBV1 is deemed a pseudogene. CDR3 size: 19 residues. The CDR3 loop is CTSSPPLRDRGCANYGYTF. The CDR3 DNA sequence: TGCACCAGCAGCCCACCCCTACGGGACAGGGGGTGTGCTAACTATGGCTACACCTTC.

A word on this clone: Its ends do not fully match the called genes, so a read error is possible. DNA for the CDR3: TGTGCCAGCAGTTCGACAGGGGTGAATCAGCACCAGCATTTT. It is translated as CASSSTGVNQHQHF. The chain recombines TRBV6-5 with TRBJ1-5, with 8 bases aligning to TRBD1. The V gene's germline CDR1 is MNHEY and CDR2 SVGAGI. The CDR3 runs to 14 residues.

CDR3: CASSPYRSYTEAFF. CDR3 in DNA: TGTGCCAGCTCACCGTACAGGAGCTACACTGAAGCTTTCTTT. V gene TRBV18 combines with J gene TRBJ1-1; possible D gene TRBD1, 5 bases. CDR3 size: 14 residues. Trimming cost V 3 bases and J 3 bases, with 11 bases left between them. From germline, CDR1 is KGHSH and CDR2 LQKENI.